This entry lists 14 T cell receptor beta chains sequenced from one sample in a study of blood T cell repertoires in COVID-19. The assay was immunoSEQ multiplex PCR, and TCRdb's table has in-frame clones only and misses some. Of about 65,000 clones listed, over 80% are singletons. Material: peripheral blood. These receptors came from a human donor in a cohort sampled during active COVID-19.

The V and J genes are TRBV2 and TRBJ1-1, with 7 bases matching TRBD1. The V gene end was trimmed by 6 bases and the J gene end by 6 bases; junction bases not matched to a gene: 7. This CDR3 is 13 amino acids long. Germline assignment: CDR1 SNHLY and CDR2 FYNNEI. CDR3 in DNA: TGTGCCAGCAGGGCGGACAGGTCTGCTGAAGCTTTCTTT. Residues: CASRADRSAEAFF. Together with reference TRBV2 and TRBJ1-1, the CDR3 gives the full variable domain: EPEVTQTPSHQVTQMGQEVILRCVPISNHLYFYWYRQILGQKVEFLVSFYNNEISEKSEIFDDQFSVERPDGSNFTLKIRSTKLEDSAMYFCASRADRSAEAFFGQGTRLTVV.

The V gene is TRBV5-4, the J gene TRBJ1-2; D is unclear. This CDR3 is 13 amino acids long. Trimming took off 4 bases at V and 0 bases at J, with 7 bases between the two ends. Germline V lookup: CDR1 SGHNT, CDR2 YYREEE (reference sequence). The CDR3, as DNA: TGTGCCAGCAGCCTACAGACTAACTATGGCTACACCTTC. Translated: CASSLQTNYGYTF.

The rearrangement joins TRBV7-8 to TRBJ1-5; weak D call: TRBD1 (5 bases). The germline V gene encodes CDR1 SGHVS and CDR2 FQNEAQ. V was pared by 0 bases and J by 4 bases, with 7 bases between. This CDR3 has 14 amino acids. The CDR3 DNA sequence: TGTGCCAGCAGCTTAGCGCGGGGGAATCAGCCCCAGCATTTT. It codes for CASSLARGNQPQHF.

This clone was detected only once. The chain couples TRBV5-5 to TRBJ2-5; 8 bases match TRBD2. Germline lookup yields CDR1 SGHKS and CDR2 YYEKEE (reference sequence). V trimming: 4 bases; J trimming: 4 bases; junction bases outside the gene matches: 6. The CDR3 has 14 amino acids. In nucleotides, the CDR3 is TGTGCCAGCAGCCCACGGACTAGCCGAGAGACCCAGTACTTC. This encodes CASSPRTSRETQYF.

The chain joins TRBV4-1 to TRBJ2-7, with TRBD1 matching over 9 bases. The CDR3 has 16 amino acids. Germline trimming cut 3 bases from V and 5 bases from J; bases unmatched to any gene: 11. The germline CDR1 and CDR2 sequences are MGHRA and YSYEKL. Here the CDR3 DNA reads TGCGCCAGCAGCCAGAAAGGACAGGGGAATTACCACGAGCAGTACTTC. Translating gives CASSQKGQGNYHEQYF.

The chain has TRBV19 and TRBJ1-2; 10 bases line up with TRBD1. The CDR3 length is 17 residues. Germline V gene sequence: CDR1 LNHDA, CDR2 SQIVND (reference sequence). After removal of 7 bases from V and 3 bases from J, the junction contained 14 bases not matched to a gene. CDR3 bases: TGTGCCAGTAACCCTCGGACAGGGGGAAAGGTCGACTATGGCTACACCTTC. Its protein product is CASNPRTGGKVDYGYTF.

The CDR3 loop is CASRETGLVSVLTF. CDR3 sequence (DNA): TGTGCCAGCAGGGAAACAGGGTTAGTGTCCGTCCTGACTTTC. This sequence joins TRBV28 and TRBJ2-6, with a tentative D call TRBD1 (6 bases). This CDR3 has 14 amino acids. In germline, CDR1 is MDHEN, CDR2 SYDVKM. V lost 6 bases and J 12 bases, leaving 18 bases between the germline ends. The entire variable domain, with the rest obtained from reference TRBV28 and TRBJ2-6, is as follows: DVKVTQSSRYLVKRTGEKVFLECVQDMDHENMFWYRQDPGLGLRLIYFSYDVKMKEKGDIPEGYSVSREKKERFSLILESASTNQTSMYLCASRETGLVSVLTFGAGSRLTVL.

The chain combines TRBV6-2 or TRBV6-3 with TRBJ1-5; D is possibly TRBD1 (5 bases). Germline lookup yields CDR1 MNHEY and CDR2 SVGEGT. The CDR3 is 15 residues long. The V end lost 3 bases, the J end lost 1 base, and 10 bases lay between the germline ends. CDR3: CASSYRGRSNQPQHF. For the CDR3, the DNA is TGTGCCAGCAGTTATAGGGGAAGGAGCAATCAGCCCCAGCATTTT.

The chain couples TRBV7-6 to TRBJ2-2; the D is unclear. Germline V lookup: CDR1 SGHVS, CDR2 FNYEAQ. The V end lost 1 base, the J end lost 6 bases, and 9 bases lay between the germline ends. CDR3 length equals 14 residues. The DNA for the CDR3 is TGTGCCAGCAGCTTAGGGCTCAGGCCCGGGGAGCTGTTTTTT. Protein sequence: CASSLGLRPGELFF.

The chain employs TRBV28 and TRBJ2-7; 9 nucleotides agree with TRBD1. CDR3 length: 15 amino acids. The junction had 10 bases not matched to a gene; V was cut back by 5 bases and J by 5 bases. Germline assignment: CDR1 MDHEN and CDR2 SYDVKM. CDR3 sequence: CASSIAGTGTNEQYF. Here the CDR3 DNA reads TGTGCCAGCAGTATCGCCGGGACAGGGACCAACGAGCAGTACTTC. Looking up the rest from reference TRBV28 and TRBJ2-7 gives the full variable domain: DVKVTQSSRYLVKRTGEKVFLECVQDMDHENMFWYRQDPGLGLRLIYFSYDVKMKEKGDIPEGYSVSREKKERFSLILESASTNQTSMYLCASSIAGTGTNEQYFGPGTRLTVT.

The rearrangement links TRBV5-1 to TRBJ1-1, with D perhaps TRBD1 (6 bases). The germline V gene encodes CDR1 SGHRS and CDR2 YFSETQ. Trimming cost V 1 base and J 3 bases, with 13 bases left between them. This CDR3 spans 15 amino acids. The CDR3 DNA is TGCGCCAGCAGCTTGATGGGGGCCGGGGACACTGAAGCTTTCTTT. Its translation is CASSLMGAGDTEAFF.

This chain joins TRBV7-9 and TRBJ1-6, with 7 nucleotides matching TRBD1. V was clipped by 2 bases and J by 10 bases; unmatched bases: 5. CDR1 is SEHNR, CDR2 FQNEAQ, per germline (reference sequence). CDR3 size: 14 residues. CDR3 sequence (DNA): TGTGCCAGCAGCTTATACAGGGGTGGATCACCCCTCCACTTT. Translation gives CASSLYRGGSPLHF.

The rearrangement uses TRBV6-6 and TRBJ1-5, with D maybe TRBD1 (6 bases). Trimming pared 8 bases from V and 0 bases from J, leaving 14 bases between. Germline V gene sequence: CDR1 MNHNY, CDR2 SVGAGI (reference sequence). CDR3 size: 15 residues. CDR3 bases: TGTGCCAGCCATGGGGGCAGGGGTAGCAATCAGCCCCAGCATTTT. Translated, it gives CASHGGRGSNQPQHF.

V gene TRBV2 combines with J gene TRBJ2-3, with TRBD1 as a possible D gene (5 bases). Germline values: CDR1 SNHLY, CDR2 FYNNEI. The CDR3 has 14 residues. Trimming took off 10 bases at V and 0 bases at J, with 14 bases between the two ends. The CDR3 region has the DNA TGTGCCACGATACAGGATCCTAGCACAGATACGCAGTATTTT. It yields the protein CATIQDPSTDTQYF.